This passage covers 10 T cell receptor beta chains from one sample sequenced in a study of blood T cell repertoires in COVID-19. Data came from immunoSEQ multiplex PCR; TCRdb stores just in-frame clones and leaves some out. The repertoire holds 250,000 to 300,000 clones, 80% to 85% seen once, with about 2.9% in the top ten. Material: peripheral blood. These receptors originate from a woman aged 55-70 years with active or convalescent COVID-19.

The chain has TRBV7-9 and TRBJ1-2; D is ambiguous. V was pared by 1 base and J by 4 bases, with 16 bases between. Per the germline V gene, CDR1 is SEHNR and CDR2 is FQNEAQ (reference sequence). CDR3 length equals 16 residues. The CDR3 DNA sequence: TGTGCCAGCAGCTTAGGAGGGTCGGTCGTCAGCTATGGCTACACCTTC. It yields the protein CASSLGGSVVSYGYTF. The variable domain in full, with the rest retrieved from reference TRBV7-9 and TRBJ1-2, is DTGVSQNPRHKITKRGQNVTFRCDPISEHNRLYWYRQTLGQGPEFLTYFQNEAQLEKSRLLSDRFSAERPKGSFSTLEIQRTEQGDSAMYLCASSLGGSVVSYGYTFGSGTRLTVV.

The genes are TRBV10-1 and TRBJ2-2, with TRBD2 matching 12 bases. V trimming: 5 bases; J trimming: 6 bases; junction bases outside the gene matches: 10. Germline V CDR1 and CDR2: WNHNN, SYGVQD (reference sequence). This CDR3 contains 17 residues. The CDR3 nucleotides read TGCGCCAGCAGTATTCAACTAGCGGGGGGTAGGGCCGGGGAGCTGTTTTTT. As protein: CASSIQLAGGRAGELFF.

The chain is built from TRBV6-2 or TRBV6-3 and TRBJ2-7; D is ambiguous. With 0 bases removed from V and 3 bases from J, the gap between germline ends came to 12 bases. Germline V lookup: CDR1 MNHEY, CDR2 SVGEGT. The CDR3 covers 15 residues. The CDR3 protein is CASSYSSSSVYEQYF. CDR3 nucleotide sequence: TGTGCCAGCAGTTACTCGAGTTCTTCGGTCTACGAGCAGTACTTC.

This clone was found once. The chain recombines TRBV7-9 with TRBJ2-3; TRBD2 aligns across 7 bases. After removal of 5 bases from V and 0 bases from J, the junction contained 8 bases not matched to a gene. This CDR3 is 16 amino acids long. CDR1 and CDR2 from the germline V gene are SEHNR and FQNEAQ (reference sequence). The CDR3: CASSTGASGSTDTQYF. The DNA of the CDR3 is TGTGCCAGCAGCACCGGGGCTAGCGGTAGCACAGATACGCAGTATTTT. The whole variable domain, filled in from reference TRBV7-9 and TRBJ2-3, reads DTGVSQNPRHKITKRGQNVTFRCDPISEHNRLYWYRQTLGQGPEFLTYFQNEAQLEKSRLLSDRFSAERPKGSFSTLEIQRTEQGDSAMYLCASSTGASGSTDTQYFGPGTRLTVL.

The V gene is TRBV4-2, the J gene TRBJ2-5; 8 bases map to TRBD2. Germline CDR1 and CDR2: LGHNA and YNFKEQ. V lost 1 base to trimming and J lost 5 bases; unmatched junction nucleotides: 9. The CDR3 spans 16 residues. The CDR3 is CASSQVRGGSSETQYF. For the CDR3, the DNA is TGTGCCAGCAGCCAAGTACGGGGGGGCAGTTCCGAGACCCAGTACTTC.

This clone was seen more than once but under ten times. CDR3 coding DNA: TGTGCCAGCAGCGTAGATGCGGGGGGGCTGATCAATGAGCAGTTCTTC. This codes for CASSVDAGGLINEQFF. The rearrangement uses TRBV9 and TRBJ2-1; 9 positions agree with TRBD2. With V trimmed by 0 bases and J by 6 bases, 7 bases remained unmatched. The CDR3 runs 16 residues. Germline CDR1 reads SGDLS; CDR2 reads YYNGEE.

This sequence joins TRBV10-1 and TRBJ1-1; TRBD1 agrees at 9 bases. Losses at the gene ends were 5 bases for V and 4 bases for J; bases not matched to a gene: 2. The V gene's germline CDR1 is WNHNN and CDR2 SYGVQD (reference sequence). The CDR3 is made up of 13 amino acids. The CDR3 DNA follows: TGCGCCAGCAGTCGGGACAGGGCCACTGAAGCTTTCTTT. It yields the protein CASSRDRATEAFF.

DNA for the CDR3: TGTGCCAGTAGTGGGACTTTTTTTGGCACAGATACGCAGTATTTT. Translation gives CASSGTFFGTDTQYF. V and J are TRBV19 and TRBJ2-3; a possible D gene is TRBD2 (6 bases). Germline V gene lookup returns CDR1 LNHDA and CDR2 SQIVND (reference sequence). This CDR3 is built from 15 residues. V was shortened by 5 bases and J by 1 base, with 13 bases between the two germline ends.

This chain joins TRBV5-1 and TRBJ2-5; the match to TRBD2 covers 13 bases. The CDR3 sequence is 16 residues long. With V trimmed by 6 bases and J by 0 bases, 5 bases remained unmatched. The germline V gene encodes CDR1 SGHRS and CDR2 YFSETQ. This CDR3 reads CASTRTSGGNQETQYF. CDR3 DNA: TGCGCCAGCACCCGGACTAGCGGGGGAAACCAAGAGACCCAGTACTTC.

The V call is TRBV12-5, the J call TRBJ2-7; D not resolved. V lost 6 bases to trimming and J lost 10 bases, with 13 bases between them. The CDR3 runs to 11 residues. Germline values: CDR1 LGHNT, CDR2 FRNRAP. The chain's CDR3 is CASGTIRGQYF. CDR3 coding DNA: TGTGCTAGTGGGACGATTAGAGGCCAGTACTTC.